Here is one T cell receptor beta chain with its context. The sample carries other DNA sequences with the same CDR3. The data derive from a study of blood T cell repertoires in COVID-19. About the research overall: The samples span acute and convalescent COVID-19 from the United States, Italy and Spain.

Method: immunoSEQ multiplex PCR; TCRdb's copy keeps in-frame clones and lacks some. Here the sample spans roughly 150,000 clones, over 70% being singletons. The CDR3 totals 13 residues. Losses at the gene ends were 4 bases for V and 4 bases for J; bases not matched to a gene: 0. From germline, CDR1 is SNHLY and CDR2 FYNNEI. The sequencing sample was made of peripheral blood. This chain uses TRBV2 with TRBJ1-1; 10 bases fit TRBD1. This TCR was recovered from a woman aged 70-85 years who had recovered from COVID-19. For the CDR3, the DNA is TGTGCCAGCAGTGGGACAGGGGGCACTGAAGCTTTCTTT. Its translation: CASSGTGGTEAFF.